A selection of T cell receptor beta chains follows, all from one sample in a study of blood T cell repertoires in COVID-19. Clones were read by immunoSEQ multiplex PCR, and TCRdb kept only the in-frame ones, dropping some. The sample includes around 140,000 clones, 81% of them seen just once. Specimen: peripheral blood. The receptors were sampled from an older woman with active or convalescent COVID-19. Each CDR3 is given with its conserved first and last residue. The order of the fields is V gene, J gene, CDR3 length, CDR3 protein.

>TRBV5-6|TRBJ1-2|14
CASSAGTVYYGYTF
>TRBV15|TRBJ1-2|15
CATSRNIQVRYGYTF
>TRBV3-1/TRBV3-2|TRBJ1-2|14
CASSEEGTGSISTF
>TRBV5-5|TRBJ1-4|15
CASSSMTGDNEKLFF
>TRBV4-3|TRBJ1-6|15
CASSQVFSVNSPLHF
>TRBV28|TRBJ2-5|16
CASSLKGRSAGETQYF
>TRBV27|TRBJ2-1|15
CASSRLAGASREQFF
>TRBV5-6|TRBJ1-5|14
CASRSRIGNQPQHF
>TRBV19|TRBJ1-2|13
CASSPQGVYGYTF
>TRBV10-1|TRBJ1-1|16
CASSEARGSPNTEAFF
>TRBV3-1/TRBV3-2|TRBJ2-6|17
CASSVRDISSGANVLTF
>TRBV28|TRBJ1-2|15
CASSLRRDRGRGYTF
>TRBV6-4|TRBJ1-6|13
CASSATVSSPLHF
>TRBV11-2|TRBJ2-3|17
CASSPLTGALGTDTQYF
>TRBV6-5|TRBJ1-5|16
CASSSPIRGDFQPQHF
>TRBV6-2/TRBV6-3|TRBJ2-5|14
CASSARDIQETQYF